The clone carrying this T cell receptor (beta chain) was seen more than once but under ten times. TCRdb re-called the RT-PCR reads with MiXCR, one entry per CDR3 protein. The sample contains roughly 500,000 distinct CDR3 sequences, approximately 22% of which appear only once. The sample originates from a study of response to subunit inactivated influenza vaccine. Trimming shortened V by 5 bases and J by 5 bases, and 9 bases separated the two germline ends. The CDR3 sequence is 13 residues long. Germline lookup yields CDR1 SGHTA and CDR2 FQGNSA. These data also featured in a second study, about T cells expressing NK-cell markers. That paper adds: Libraries used 5'RACE template switching adding universal primer site and UMIs. Repertoires of TCR beta were obtained from T cells sorted as CD3+CD56+NKG2C+, CD3+CD56+NKG2C- and CD3+CD56-NKG2C+. Seven sequenced donors out of eight were HCMV-seropositive, one seronegative. Among several donors, these clonotypes also ranked first in the CD3+CD56-NKG2C+ fraction.

The clonotype originates from a man over 45 who received an inactivated influenza vaccine. The chain recombines TRBV7-2 with TRBJ2-2; D uncertain. The source material was CD4+ T cells sorted from PBMCs, sampled approximately 12 days after vaccination. CDR3 nucleotide sequence: TGTGCCAGCAGCCCCCGATCGACCGGGGAGCTGTTTTTT. Translated, it gives CASSPRSTGELFF.